The 3 T cell receptor beta chains below were found in one sample sequenced in a study of T cell repertoires in cytomegalovirus infection (dated by TCRdb to the late 2010s). The sequencing machine was an Illumina HiSeq 1500. The raw public data were reprocessed by TCRdb itself: fastp quality trimming at Q25, MiXCR clonotype calling, in-frame beta chains only. Identical CDR3 proteins give one entry, which carries the most common genes and DNA. Here the sample has fewer than 300,000 distinct CDR3 sequences; more than 20% occur a single time. About 15% of the sample rests with the top ten. The sequenced material came from PBMCs. The receptor set was obtained from a human donor in good health (CMV status not recorded). Some clones in this sample may be carry-over from other donors' samples.

V gene TRBV6-2 or TRBV6-3 combines with J gene TRBJ2-7; D call uncertain. CDR1 is MNHEY, CDR2 SVGEGT, per germline. There are 12 residues in the CDR3. Trimming stripped 6 bases from V and 4 bases from J, with 10 bases between. The CDR3 is CASRPPGYEQYF. The CDR3 coding sequence is TGTGCCAGCAGACCTCCGGGTTACGAGCAGTACTTC.

In this sample, this clonotype turned up a few times. The gene calls are TRBV6-8 and TRBJ1-4; D call uncertain. With 0 bases removed from V and 8 bases from J, the gap between germline ends came to 19 bases. The CDR3 is made up of 17 amino acids. CDR1 MNHGY and CDR2 SAAAGT come from the germline V gene. The CDR3 loop is CASSYSGPLEIGEKLFF. The CDR3 DNA reads TGTGCCAGCAGTTACTCGGGCCCGCTCGAGATAGGGGAAAAACTGTTTTTT.

This clonotype was recorded only once. In DNA form, the CDR3 reads TGTGCCAGCAGCTTAATAGTGGGCTTGTCTTTAATTATAGATGAAAAACTGTTTTTT. It is translated as CASSLIVGLSLIIDEKLFF. The J gene is TRBJ1-4, the V gene TRBV7-4; D is unclear. Trimming took 2 bases from V and 6 from J, leaving 25 bases between them. The CDR3 spans 19 residues. The germline gives CDR1 SGHVT, CDR2 SQSDAQ.